The 25 T cell receptor beta chains below all came from one sample that was sequenced in a study of regulatory T cells in long-lasting Graves disease. Stated time point: persistent/refractory GD, antithyroid drugs over 5 years with positive TRAb. TCR sequences were obtained from RNA taken from PBMCs. Relying on iRepertoire HTBI primers and Arm-PCR of CDR3 regions, the team built TCR beta libraries. TCRdb independently ran MiXCR on the multiplex PCR reads; one entry per CDR3 protein. The sample shows some 340,000 distinct CDR3 sequences, less than 30% of them seen only once. Here the sequenced sample was peripheral blood mononuclear cells (PBMCs), taken when the disease was refractory, from a patient treated with antithyroid drugs. These receptors all come from a woman aged 40 to 50 with Graves disease.

The J gene is TRBJ2-1, the V gene TRBV2; weak D call: TRBD2 (5 bases). This CDR3 region has 12 residues. Germline values: CDR1 SNHLY, CDR2 FYNNEI. V was cut by 1 base and J by 10 bases, with 8 bases left in between. In DNA form, the CDR3 reads TGTGCCAGCAGTGAAGGGGCGGGCGAGCAGTTCTTC. Encoded protein: CASSEGAGEQFF. Variable domain in full (rest from reference TRBV2 and TRBJ2-1): EPEVTQTPSHQVTQMGQEVILRCVPISNHLYFYWYRQILGQKVEFLVSFYNNEISEKSEIFDDQFSVERPDGSNFTLKIRSTKLEDSAMYFCASSEGAGEQFFGPGTRLTVL.

This clonotype was detected many times. Its ends do not fully match the called genes, so a read error is possible. V is TRBV5-1 and J is TRBJ1-6; D is unclear. Germline CDR1 SGHRS, CDR2 YFSETQ. This CDR3 comprises 10 residues. The CDR3: CASSLEPPAF. The CDR3, as DNA: TGCGCCAGCAGCTTGGAACCTCCGGCCTTT. Based on the CDR3 plus reference TRBV5-1 and TRBJ1-6, the full variable domain is KAGVTQTPRYLIKTRGQQVTLSCSPISGHRSVSWYQQTPGQGLQFLFEYFSETQRNKGNFPGRFSGRQFSNSRSEMNVSTLELGDSALYLCASSLEPPAFGNGTRLTVT.

The rearrangement uses TRBV6-9 and TRBJ1-5; TRBD1 matches 8 bases. From germline, CDR1 is MNHGY and CDR2 SVAAGI. The CDR3 contains 16 residues. V shed 4 bases, J shed 9 bases, and the junction held 14 bases outside the gene matches. This CDR3 reads CASSSAGQGLEGPQHF. DNA of the CDR3: TGTGCCAGCAGTTCTGCTGGACAGGGCCTAGAGGGGCCCCAGCATTTT.

This clonotype was seen repeatedly, ten times or more. The gene calls are TRBV27 and TRBJ2-7; 13 bases line up with TRBD2. The germline CDR1 and CDR2 sequences are MNHEY and SMNVEV (reference sequence). The CDR3 length is 14 residues. V shed 7 bases, J shed 4 bases, and the junction held 4 bases outside the gene matches. For the CDR3, the DNA is TGTGCCAGCAAAAGGACTAGCGGGAGTTACGAGCAGTACTTC. This translates into CASKRTSGSYEQYF.

The rearrangement uses TRBV6-6 and TRBJ1-6, with TRBD1 matching over 9 bases. The V and J ends lost 2 bases and 7 bases, in that order; junction bases with no gene match: 3. The V gene's germline CDR1 is MNHNY and CDR2 SVGAGI (reference sequence). The CDR3 length is 15 residues. CDR3 in DNA: TGTGCCAGCAGTTACCGGGACAGGGCCAATTCACCCCTCCACTTT. It yields the protein CASSYRDRANSPLHF.

This clonotype was observed a handful of times. CDR3 residues: CASSGRHSYEQYF. The CDR3 nucleotides are TGTGCCAGCAGCGGGAGACACTCCTACGAGCAGTACTTC. The V and J genes are TRBV9 and TRBJ2-7, with unresolved D. Germline V gene sequence: CDR1 SGDLS, CDR2 YYNGEE. The V end lost 3 bases, the J end lost 0 bases, and 7 bases lay between the germline ends. This CDR3 is 13 amino acids long.

V is TRBV5-1 and J is TRBJ2-4, with TRBD2 matching over 9 bases. Germline CDR1 reads SGHRS; CDR2 reads YFSETQ. V shed 0 bases and J 2 bases; nucleotides not matched to a gene: 9. The CDR3 length is 18 residues. The CDR3 here is CASSLVWREGRTKNIQYF. For the CDR3, the DNA is TGCGCCAGCAGCTTGGTATGGCGGGAGGGCCGAACCAAAAACATTCAGTACTTC.

This chain's CDR3 is CASSLVIAGIGTQYF. In nucleotides, the CDR3 is TGTGCCAGCAGCTTAGTCATAGCGGGAATCGGGACCCAGTACTTC. The rearrangement links TRBV11-2 to TRBJ2-5; 8 positions agree with TRBD2. The trim removed 1 base at V and 7 bases at J, leaving 8 bases unmatched. Germline CDR1 SGHAT, CDR2 FQNNGV. CDR3 length: 15 amino acids.

The chain is built from TRBV3-1 and TRBJ2-2; possibly TRBD2 for D (5 bases). Germline V CDR1 and CDR2: LGHDT, YNNKEL (reference sequence). V gave up 0 bases and J gave up 6 bases, with 14 bases separating them. The CDR3 has 16 amino acids. The CDR3 loop reads CASSQEPGTMPGELFF. Written as DNA, the CDR3 is TGTGCCAGCAGCCAAGAACCGGGAACGATGCCCGGGGAGCTGTTTTTT.

This clonotype was counted only a few times. The chain recombines TRBV6-5 with TRBJ1-1, with D possibly being TRBD1 (5 bases). V was pared by 2 bases and J by 7 bases, with 11 bases between. This CDR3 contains 13 residues. From germline, CDR1 is MNHEY and CDR2 SVGAGI. The CDR3 bases are TGTGCCAGCAGTTACGGGACCGTCGGTGAAGCTTTCTTT. It specifies CASSYGTVGEAFF.

The J gene is TRBJ1-3, the V gene TRBV12-3 or TRBV12-4; TRBD1 is a possible D gene (5 bases). V was shortened by 3 bases and J by 1 base, with 13 bases between the two germline ends. This CDR3 region has 16 residues. The CDR3 DNA reads TGTGCCAGCAGTTTTAGACAGAAAGCTTCTGGAAACACCATATATTTT. Encoded protein: CASSFRQKASGNTIYF.

This clonotype has ten or more counts. This rearrangement joins TRBV3-1 to TRBJ2-5; D is undetermined. The V end lost 1 base, the J end lost 4 bases, and 7 bases lay between the germline ends. This CDR3 is 13 amino acids long. Germline lookup yields CDR1 LGHDT and CDR2 YNNKEL (reference sequence). The CDR3 coding sequence is TGTGCCAGCAGCCAAGGACATGTAGAGACCCAGTACTTC. It codes for CASSQGHVETQYF.

This clonotype was counted at least ten times. V gene TRBV7-9 combines with J gene TRBJ1-1; D remains ambiguous. The V end lost 4 bases, the J end lost 1 base, and 16 bases lay between the germline ends. The CDR3 consists of 16 residues. In germline, CDR1 is SEHNR, CDR2 FQNEAQ (reference sequence). The CDR3 region is CASSSYQLGGNTEAFF. CDR3 in DNA: TGTGCCAGCAGCTCATACCAATTAGGTGGGAACACTGAAGCTTTCTTT. Complete variable domain (other parts from reference TRBV7-9 and TRBJ1-1): DTGVSQNPRHKITKRGQNVTFRCDPISEHNRLYWYRQTLGQGPEFLTYFQNEAQLEKSRLLSDRFSAERPKGSFSTLEIQRTEQGDSAMYLCASSSYQLGGNTEAFFGQGTRLTVV.

This rearrangement joins TRBV20-1 to TRBJ2-4; 7 bases line up with TRBD1. V lost 6 bases and J lost 3; bases outside the gene matches: 17. The CDR3 has 17 residues. Germline lookup yields CDR1 DFQATT and CDR2 SNEGSKA (reference sequence). The CDR3 sequence is CSAPDRRAFSDKNIQYF. The CDR3, as DNA: TGCAGTGCACCGGACAGGCGCGCGTTCTCAGACAAAAACATTCAGTACTTC.

This clonotype occurred many times. This chain links TRBV6-5 with TRBJ2-7; 16 nucleotides line up with TRBD2. Looked up from germline, CDR1 is MNHEY and CDR2 is SVGAGI. The CDR3 length is 17 residues. Unmatched junction bases numbered 6, after V lost 1 base and J lost 6 bases. CDR3: CASSYLGLAGGRVEQYF. The CDR3 coding sequence is TGTGCCAGCAGTTACTTGGGACTAGCGGGAGGGCGGGTCGAGCAGTACTTC.

This clonotype has at least ten counts. This sequence joins TRBV6-9 and TRBJ2-7; TRBD2 matches 7 bases. The CDR3 covers 15 residues. V shed 4 bases, J shed 3 bases, and the junction held 9 bases outside the gene matches. Germline-derived CDR1 and CDR2 are MNHGY and SVAAGI. CDR3 protein: CASSFLRTRDYEQYF. In nucleotides, the CDR3 is TGTGCCAGCAGTTTTCTAAGGACTAGGGACTACGAGCAGTACTTC.

The rearrangement links TRBV5-1 to TRBJ2-1; 12 nucleotides align to TRBD2. The ends lost 4 bases at V and 0 bases at J; junction bases unmatched: 11. The CDR3 is made up of 19 amino acids. The germline gives CDR1 SGHRS, CDR2 YFSETQ. CDR3 region: CASSGEVGTSGYSYNEQFF. The CDR3 coding sequence is TGCGCCAGCAGCGGTGAAGTGGGGACTAGCGGGTACTCCTACAATGAGCAGTTCTTC.

DNA for the CDR3: TGTGCCAGCAAAGAGGACCAAATCCACAATGAGCAGTTCTTC. Its protein product is CASKEDQIHNEQFF. The V call is TRBV12-3 or TRBV12-4, the J call TRBJ2-1, with D hard to call. This CDR3 is built from 14 residues. V gave up 7 bases and J gave up 5 bases, with 15 bases separating them.

The sample holds many counts of this clonotype. V and J are TRBV2 and TRBJ2-5; D could derive from TRBD1 or TRBD2 (5 bases each). Germline CDR1 reads SNHLY; CDR2 reads FYNNEI. Trimming removed 8 bases from V and 5 bases from J, with 24 bases in between. The CDR3 loop spans 16 amino acids. The CDR3 DNA is TGTGCCAGCGTACGGACCGGGACCACAAGCAAGGAGACCCAGTACTTC. Its translation: CASVRTGTTSKETQYF.

The chain combines TRBV10-3 with TRBJ2-3; TRBD2 matches at 9 bases. The CDR3 is 16 amino acids. Germline lookup yields CDR1 ENHRY and CDR2 SYGVKD. Trimming took 4 bases from V and 4 from J; bases not matched to a gene: 9. CDR3 loop: CAISGGSGSYADTQYF. The CDR3 DNA follows: TGTGCCATCAGTGGTGGTAGCGGGAGTTATGCAGATACGCAGTATTTT.

The chain links TRBV30 to TRBJ2-7; 8 nucleotides line up with TRBD1. This CDR3 has 18 amino acids. V shed 1 base and J 2 bases; nucleotides not matched to a gene: 16. The germline V gene has CDR1 GTSNPN and CDR2 SVGIG (reference sequence). This CDR3 is CAWSAPPLGQGNPYEQYF. As DNA, the CDR3 is TGTGCCTGGAGTGCACCCCCTCTCGGACAGGGTAATCCCTACGAGCAGTACTTC. The whole variable domain, remainder taken from reference TRBV30 and TRBJ2-7, is SQTIHQWPATLVQPVGSPLSLECTVEGTSNPNLYWYRQAAGRGLQLLFYSVGIGQISSEVPQNLSASRPQDRQFILSSKKLLLSDSGFYLCAWSAPPLGQGNPYEQYFGPGTRLTVT.

At least ten counts were recorded for this clonotype. The chain uses TRBV28 and TRBJ1-5; D gene unclear. Germline loops: CDR1 MDHEN, CDR2 SYDVKM. V was cut by 2 bases and J by 0 bases, with 29 bases left in between. The CDR3 loop spans 22 amino acids. In DNA form, the CDR3 reads TGTGCCAGCAGTTTAGGTAGTCCTTTGTACCCCATCTTGACTAGTAGCAATCAGCCCCAGCATTTT. It encodes CASSLGSPLYPILTSSNQPQHF.

In the case of this clonotype: A much larger clone lies one base from this, so it may be a read error. The J gene is TRBJ2-5, the V gene TRBV6-1; possibly TRBD1 for D (6 bases). Germline V gives CDR1 MNHNS, CDR2 SASEGT. Trimming took off 11 bases at V and 4 bases at J, with 14 bases between the two ends. CDR3 length equals 12 residues. The CDR3 loop reads CAGTGSRETQYF. In DNA, the CDR3 is TGTGCCGGCACAGGGAGTCGAGAGACCCAGTACTTC.

This clonotype occurred many times. J is TRBJ2-5 and V is TRBV6-2 or TRBV6-3, with 14 positions matching TRBD2. The CDR3 is 16 amino acids. Looked up from germline, CDR1 is MNHEY and CDR2 is SVGEGT. Trimming at V came to 3 bases and at J to 3 bases, leaving 3 bases not matched to a gene. The CDR3 region is CASSYGLAGGKETQYF. The CDR3 bases are TGTGCCAGCAGTTATGGACTAGCGGGAGGAAAAGAGACCCAGTACTTC.

This clonotype was counted at least ten times. The chain carries TRBV28 and TRBJ2-7, with 9 positions matching TRBD1. V shed 4 bases, J shed 0 bases, and the junction held 4 bases outside the gene matches. The CDR3 is 15 residues long. CDR1 MDHEN and CDR2 SYDVKM come from the germline V gene. Written as DNA, the CDR3 is TGTGCCAGCAGTTCGTGGGGACAGGGCTCCTACGAGCAGTACTTC. Residues: CASSSWGQGSYEQYF. The whole variable domain, remainder taken from reference TRBV28 and TRBJ2-7, is DVKVTQSSRYLVKRTGEKVFLECVQDMDHENMFWYRQDPGLGLRLIYFSYDVKMKEKGDIPEGYSVSREKKERFSLILESASTNQTSMYLCASSSWGQGSYEQYFGPGTRLTVT.